A single sample is the source of the 3 T cell receptor beta chains below, sequenced in a study of blood T cells in healthy people across ages. For the second PCR, which ran for roughly 7 to 11 cycles, a sample-barcoded 5' primer and a J-beta primer mix were used. TCRdb reprocessed the 5' RACE reads via MiXCR and lists one record per CDR3 protein. The sample has some 1.4 million distinct CDR3 sequences, around two fifths seen once. The material sequenced was blood. Receptor source: a woman aged 18-29 years in good health.

This chain links TRBV28 with TRBJ1-1, with D perhaps matching TRBD1 (6 bases). The V end lost 6 bases, the J end lost 13 bases, and 18 bases lay between the germline ends. Germline CDR1 reads MDHEN; CDR2 reads SYDVKM. The length of the CDR3 is 12 residues. The CDR3 coding sequence is TGTGCCAGCAGCTCCCAGGGGCCCAGGGGTTTCTTT. Its protein product is CASSSQGPRGFF. Combining the CDR3 with reference TRBV28 and TRBJ1-1 gives the whole variable domain DVKVTQSSRYLVKRTGEKVFLECVQDMDHENMFWYRQDPGLGLRLIYFSYDVKMKEKGDIPEGYSVSREKKERFSLILESASTNQTSMYLCASSSQGPRGFFGQGTRLTVV.

The V call is TRBV12-3 or TRBV12-4, the J call TRBJ2-1; 8 nucleotides match TRBD2. This CDR3 is built from 14 residues. The ends lost 8 bases at V and 7 bases at J; junction bases unmatched: 10. CDR3 loop: CASQGLGIRNEQFF. The CDR3 region has the DNA TGTGCCAGCCAGGGACTAGGGATAAGAAATGAGCAGTTCTTC.

This clonotype was counted a single time. The J gene is TRBJ1-1, the V gene TRBV10-3; maybe TRBD1 (6 bases). The CDR3 has 16 residues. The V and J ends lost 0 bases and 6 bases respectively, with 17 bases between them. Germline CDR1 and CDR2: ENHRY and SYGVKD. The CDR3 DNA reads TGTGCCATCAGTGAGTCCACAGGGATCCTTGACGCTGAAGCTTTCTTT. Amino acid sequence: CAISESTGILDAEAFF.